Following are 27 T cell receptor beta chains from one sample sequenced in a study of blood T cells in healthy people across ages. Using a J-beta primer mix together with a sample-barcoded 5' primer, a second PCR was run for about 6 to 11 cycles. MiXCR, applied by TCRdb to the 5' RACE reads, yields one record per CDR3 protein. Here the sample spans some 930,000 distinct CDR3 sequences, roughly 28% being singletons. The same specimen was also included in a second study, on T cells of mothers and their children.

Sequencing input: blood. The receptors were sampled from a woman between 40 and 55 years old in good health.

This clonotype was seen ten or more times. The J gene is TRBJ1-2, the V gene TRBV20-1; TRBD1 matches 10 bases. This CDR3 is built from 14 residues. J gave up 7 bases and V 4 bases, and 9 bases lay outside the gene matches. CDR1 and CDR2 from the germline V gene are DFQATT and SNEGSKA (reference sequence). The CDR3 sequence: CSATTGTGVGGYTF. The CDR3 DNA sequence: TGCAGTGCTACAACCGGGACAGGGGTTGGTGGCTACACCTTC.

There are a few counts of this clonotype. This chain connects TRBV7-9 to TRBJ2-4, with 9 nucleotides matching TRBD1. The J call is uncertain, as TRBJ2-7 better fits the DNA end. Germline V lookup: CDR1 SEHNR, CDR2 FQNEAQ (reference sequence). CDR3 length: 13 amino acids. The CDR3 coding sequence is TGTGCCAGCAGCTCGGACAGGGGTCACGAGCAGTACTTC. Encoded protein: CASSSDRGHEQYF.

This clonotype was counted between two and nine times. This chain connects TRBV11-2 to TRBJ2-1; perhaps TRBD1 as D (5 bases). V gave up 5 bases and J gave up 0 bases, with 17 bases separating them. CDR1 and CDR2 (germline): SGHAT, FQNNGV. The CDR3 contains 17 residues. The CDR3 sequence: CASSVRGRARSYNEQFF. The CDR3 DNA reads TGTGCCAGCAGCGTAAGGGGTAGGGCCCGCTCCTACAATGAGCAGTTCTTC. The complete variable domain, with remaining parts taken from reference TRBV11-2 and TRBJ2-1, reads EAGVAQSPRYKIIEKRQSVAFWCNPISGHATLYWYQQILGQGPKLLIQFQNNGVVDDSQLPKDRFSAERLKGVDSTLKIQPAKLEDSAVYLCASSVRGRARSYNEQFFGPGTRLTVL.

In this sample, this clonotype turned up a few times. The rearrangement links TRBV7-2 to TRBJ2-5, with TRBD2 as a possible D gene (5 bases). V lost 2 bases, J lost 0 bases, and 7 bases lay in between. Per the germline V gene, CDR1 is SGHTA and CDR2 is FQGNSA. The CDR3 consists of 14 residues. CDR3 amino acids: CASSLTRYQETQYF. Here the CDR3 DNA reads TGTGCCAGCAGCTTAACTAGATACCAAGAGACCCAGTACTTC.

This chain links TRBV27 with TRBJ1-4, with TRBD1 matching 10 bases. CDR3 size: 16 residues. Germline lookup yields CDR1 MNHEY and CDR2 SMNVEV (reference sequence). The ends lost 2 bases at V and 8 bases at J; junction bases unmatched: 8. CDR3 region: CASSLGTGDLEEKLFF. The CDR3 DNA is TGTGCCAGCAGTTTAGGGACAGGGGACCTTGAAGAAAAACTGTTTTTT. Full variable domain (missing parts from reference TRBV27 and TRBJ1-4): EAQVTQNPRYLITVTGKKLTVTCSQNMNHEYMSWYRQDPGLGLRQIYYSMNVEVTDKGDVPEGYKVSRKEKRNFPLILESPSPNQTSLYFCASSLGTGDLEEKLFFGSGTQLSVL.

CDR3 DNA: TGCGCCAGCAGCTTGGGATACAGGGGAGGTCGGGAGACCCAGTACTTC. Amino acids: CASSLGYRGGRETQYF. V usage is TRBV5-1 and J usage is TRBJ2-5; D perhaps matches TRBD1 (7 bases). Per germline, CDR1 SGHRS and CDR2 YFSETQ. V gave up 0 bases and J gave up 5 bases, with 17 bases separating them. This CDR3 has 16 residues. Combining the CDR3 with reference TRBV5-1 and TRBJ2-5 gives the whole variable domain KAGVTQTPRYLIKTRGQQVTLSCSPISGHRSVSWYQQTPGQGLQFLFEYFSETQRNKGNFPGRFSGRQFSNSRSEMNVSTLELGDSALYLCASSLGYRGGRETQYFGPGTRLLVL.

CDR3 region: CASSQDRRGAYEQYF. The DNA of the CDR3 is TGTGCCAGCAGCCAAGATCGTAGGGGGGCCTACGAGCAGTACTTC. V is TRBV3-1 and J is TRBJ2-7, with D possibly being TRBD1 or TRBD2 (6 bases each). V shed 0 bases and J shed 2 bases, with 11 bases lying between them. Germline values: CDR1 LGHDT, CDR2 YNNKEL (reference sequence). CDR3 length: 15 amino acids.

As for this clonotype: A read error may be the cause here, since a much bigger clone is one base away. The genes are TRBV7-9 and TRBJ1-4, with 8 bases matching TRBD1. The CDR3 extends over 15 amino acids. J was trimmed by 12 bases and V by 1 base; bases with no gene match: 10. CDR1 is SEHNR and CDR2 is FQNEAQ in the germline V gene (reference sequence). CDR3 region: CASSLDGTGLEELFF. The CDR3 coding sequence is TGTGCCAGCAGCTTAGACGGGACAGGTCTCGAAGAACTGTTTTTT.

This clonotype showed up just a few times. Relative to the germline gene, one junction end is altered; a read error may explain this. The rearrangement links TRBV4-3 to TRBJ2-3, with D possibly TRBD2 on 5 matching bases. In germline, CDR1 is LGHNA, CDR2 YSLEER. This CDR3 contains 15 residues. In nucleotides, the CDR3 is TGCGCCAGTAGCCTGATGGGAGCTCTCACAGATACGCAGTATTTT. Translated, it gives CASSLMGALTDTQYF.

This clonotype showed up many times. The chain couples TRBV7-2 to TRBJ2-7, with 7 bases lining up with TRBD1. The V gene end was trimmed by 6 bases and the J gene end by 2 bases; junction bases not matched to a gene: 7. Per germline, CDR1 SGHTA and CDR2 FQGNSA. The CDR3 covers 14 residues. The CDR3 region has the DNA TGTGCCAGCAGTTCCCGACAGGGTGCCTACGAGCAGTACTTC. This encodes CASSSRQGAYEQYF.

This clonotype was seen many times. This chain connects TRBV7-3 to TRBJ2-6; D unclear. Germline CDR1 reads SGHTA; CDR2 reads FQGTGA. This CDR3 contains 16 residues. The V and J ends lost 5 bases and 0 bases respectively, with 11 bases between them. CDR3 DNA: TGTGCCAGCAGCCCCTTTTTGAACTCTGGGGCCAACGTCCTGACTTTC. Its protein is CASSPFLNSGANVLTF.

Worth noting for this clonotype: One base away lies a much larger clone, so this may be a sequencing read error. The rearrangement uses TRBV12-3 or TRBV12-4 and TRBJ1-2; TRBD1 agrees at 7 bases. Trimming took 6 bases from V and 13 from J; bases not matched to a gene: 2. There are 9 residues in the CDR3. The CDR3 reads CASRTGCTF. As DNA, the CDR3 is TGTGCCAGCAGGACAGGGTGCACCTTC.

CDR3 in amino acids: CASSLEGFNEQFF. The CDR3 DNA is TGTGCCAGCAGCTTAGAGGGTTTCAATGAGCAGTTCTTC. The rearrangement joins TRBV7-9 to TRBJ2-1; D is ambiguous. The germline V gene encodes CDR1 SEHNR and CDR2 FQNEAQ (reference sequence). V was trimmed by 1 base and J by 6 bases, leaving 7 bases between them. CDR3 length: 13 amino acids.

The table lists this clonotype with a few counts. As DNA, the CDR3 is TGTGCCAGCAGCTTAGGGGGGGAGGCCGTCGAGCAGTACTTC. Its translation: CASSLGGEAVEQYF. This chain connects TRBV7-6 to TRBJ2-7; D might be TRBD2 (6 bases). The CDR3 spans 14 residues. Germline values: CDR1 SGHVS, CDR2 FNYEAQ. The V end was cut by 1 base, the J end by 6 bases, with 13 bases between.

J is TRBJ1-1 and V is TRBV6-1; TRBD1 aligns across 7 bases. The CDR3 is 10 amino acids. Germline V gene lookup returns CDR1 MNHNS and CDR2 SASEGT. V lost 8 bases, J lost 11 bases, and 5 bases stayed unmatched. The CDR3 DNA reads TGTGCCAGCCTAGACAGGGCGGCTTTCTTT. Translating gives CASLDRAAFF.

This clonotype was seen once. This rearrangement joins TRBV5-4 to TRBJ1-1, with D maybe TRBD1 (5 bases). This CDR3 has 13 residues. V was shortened by 5 bases and J by 6 bases, with 14 bases between the two germline ends. Per germline, CDR1 SGHNT and CDR2 YYREEE (reference sequence). Here the CDR3 DNA reads TGTGCCAGCAGAGCGTGGGGGGGAGCTGAAGCTTTCTTT. This sequence encodes CASRAWGGAEAFF.

This chain joins TRBV29-1 and TRBJ2-1; 10 bases agree with TRBD1. Germline values: CDR1 SQVTM, CDR2 ANQGSEA. This CDR3 is built from 13 residues. V lost 5 bases and J lost 5; bases outside the gene matches: 3. CDR3 sequence reads: CSVRTGGDNEQFF. Written as DNA, the CDR3 is TGCAGCGTTCGGACAGGGGGGGACAATGAGCAGTTCTTC.

This clonotype was picked up many times. This chain links TRBV11-2 with TRBJ2-5, with D perhaps TRBD2 (6 bases). V was trimmed by 2 bases and J by 1 base, leaving 17 bases between them. The V gene's germline CDR1 is SGHAT and CDR2 FQNNGV. This CDR3 is 17 amino acids long. The CDR3 region has the DNA TGTGCCAGCAGCTTAAGGCCTAGCGTTAGACTCCAAGAGACCCAGTACTTC. Its translation: CASSLRPSVRLQETQYF.

As to this clonotype: The junction departs from the called germline gene at one end, perhaps through a read error. V and J are TRBV7-2 and TRBJ2-3; either TRBD1 or TRBD2 may fit D (6 bases each). Per germline, CDR1 SGHTA and CDR2 FQGNSA. This CDR3 region has 17 residues. The CDR3 region has the DNA TGTGCCAGCAGCTTAGGGAGAGGGGGAGGTAGCACAGTTACGCAGTATTTT. Protein sequence: CASSLGRGGGSTVTQYF.

This clonotype was seen repeatedly, ten times or more. The chain has TRBV9 and TRBJ2-7; tentatively, D is TRBD1 (6 bases). CDR1 and CDR2 (germline): SGDLS, YYNGEE. The germline V and J ends were trimmed by 4 bases and 2 bases, with 13 bases remaining between them. The CDR3 is 14 amino acids. In nucleotides, the CDR3 is TGTGCCAGCAGCCCAAAGACAGGCACCTACGAGCAGTACTTC. This translates into CASSPKTGTYEQYF.

V usage is TRBV6-6 and J usage is TRBJ1-1; D is uncertain. The V gene's germline CDR1 is MNHNY and CDR2 SVGAGI (reference sequence). This CDR3 spans 15 amino acids. V dropped 4 bases and J dropped 1 base, with 13 bases sitting between them. The CDR3 nucleotides read TGTGCCAGCAGTTCCGCGATGGGAGGGAACACTGAAGCTTTCTTT. This sequence encodes CASSSAMGGNTEAFF.

This clonotype has just a few counts. The chain couples TRBV2 to TRBJ2-1; 9 positions match TRBD1. This CDR3 has 15 residues. Germline V gives CDR1 SNHLY, CDR2 FYNNEI. V lost 6 bases and J lost 2; bases outside the gene matches: 5. CDR3 bases: TGTGCCAGCAGAGATCGACAGGGGGCCTACAATGAGCAGTTCTTC. Translated: CASRDRQGAYNEQFF.

This clonotype was seen only once. The rearrangement uses TRBV20-1 and TRBJ1-2; TRBD1 matches 8 bases. Germline loops: CDR1 DFQATT, CDR2 SNEGSKA (reference sequence). The CDR3 totals 13 residues. The junction had 4 bases not matched to a gene; V was cut back by 6 bases and J by 1 base. The CDR3 region is CSAETGDNYGYTF. The CDR3 DNA reads TGCAGTGCGGAGACAGGGGATAACTATGGCTACACCTTC.

This clonotype was observed a few times. CDR3 bases: TGTGCCAGCTCACCAAACAAGGACAGTAATTCACCCCTCCACTTT. It specifies CASSPNKDSNSPLHF. This sequence joins TRBV18 and TRBJ1-6; D might be TRBD1 (6 bases). The CDR3 spans 15 residues. Germline V gene lookup returns CDR1 KGHSH and CDR2 LQKENI. Trimming took off 2 bases at V and 6 bases at J, with 11 bases between the two ends.

This clonotype was counted between two and nine times. V usage is TRBV4-3 and J usage is TRBJ2-5, with 13 positions matching TRBD2. The germline gives CDR1 LGHNA, CDR2 YSLEER. Trimming took 0 bases from V and 5 from J; bases not matched to a gene: 3. The CDR3 is 16 amino acids. Here the CDR3 reads CASSQELAGGPETQYF. CDR3 sequence (DNA): TGCGCCAGCAGCCAAGAACTAGCGGGGGGGCCTGAGACCCAGTACTTC.

V and J are TRBV27 and TRBJ1-5, with 9 positions matching TRBD1. The CDR3 loop spans 15 amino acids. Germline lookup yields CDR1 MNHEY and CDR2 SMNVEV (reference sequence). V lost 6 bases, J lost 6 bases, and 9 bases stayed unmatched. Here the CDR3 reads CASRPDTGGVQPQHF. The CDR3 DNA reads TGTGCCAGCAGACCTGACACAGGGGGCGTTCAGCCCCAGCATTTT.

With respect to this clonotype: At one of its ends the junction is not consistent with the germline gene, which may arise from a read error. The genes are TRBV9 and TRBJ2-1; D gene uncertain. Germline assignment: CDR1 SGDLS and CDR2 YYNGEE. The CDR3 is made up of 14 amino acids. Here the CDR3 DNA reads TGTGCCAGCAGCGTAACTTGGGGTTACAATGGGCAGTTCTTC. It translates to CASSVTWGYNGQFF.